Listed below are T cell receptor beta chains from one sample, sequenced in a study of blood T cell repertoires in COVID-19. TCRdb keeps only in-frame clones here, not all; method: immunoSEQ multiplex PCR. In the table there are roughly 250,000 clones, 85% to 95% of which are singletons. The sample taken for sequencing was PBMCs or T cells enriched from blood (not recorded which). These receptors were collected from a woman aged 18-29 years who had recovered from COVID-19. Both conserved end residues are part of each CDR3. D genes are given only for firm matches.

DNA: TGTGCCAGCAGTTTACGTCCAGGGATGAACACTGAAGCTTTCTTT
CDR3: CASSLRPGMNTEAFF
J: TRBJ1-1
D: NA
V: TRBV28

DNA: TGTGCCAGCAGCTTAACCCCTCGGGAGCAGTACTTC
CDR3: CASSLTPREQYF
J: TRBJ2-7
D: NA
V: TRBV5-6

DNA: TGTGCCAGTAGTATTCGGCACCTACGACTAGTCACGGCAGATACGCAGTATTTT
CDR3: CASSIRHLRLVTADTQYF
J: TRBJ2-3
D: NA
V: TRBV19

DNA: TGTGCCAGCAGTTACTCAGGGGCCGTTAATGAAAAACTGTTTTTT
CDR3: CASSYSGAVNEKLFF
J: TRBJ1-4
D: NA
V: TRBV6-5

DNA: TGTGCCAGCAGTGGAGGCAGGGGTAAAGGGGTGACTAATGAAAAACTGTTTTTT
CDR3: CASSGGRGKGVTNEKLFF
J: TRBJ1-4
D: NA
V: TRBV2

DNA: TGTGCCAGCAAGGACAGGGGAGATGAAAAACTGTTTTTT
CDR3: CASKDRGDEKLFF
J: TRBJ1-4
D: TRBD1
V: TRBV19

DNA: TGTGCCAGCAGCTTAGGGGGACAGGGGGACTATGGCTACACCTTC
CDR3: CASSLGGQGDYGYTF
J: TRBJ1-2
D: TRBD1
V: TRBV7-2

DNA: TGTGCCAGCAGCCCCTCCACAGGGACTGGAAACACCATATATTTT
CDR3: CASSPSTGTGNTIYF
J: TRBJ1-3
D: NA
V: TRBV7-9

DNA: TGTGCCAGCAGCCAAGGGAGGACTAGCGGCGCAGATACGCAGTATTTT
CDR3: CASSQGRTSGADTQYF
J: TRBJ2-3
D: TRBD2
V: TRBV3-1/TRBV3-2

DNA: TGTGCTAGTGGTTTGGTTCTCGGAGCGCCGAGCTCCTACAATGAGCAGTTCTTC
CDR3: CASGLVLGAPSSYNEQFF
J: TRBJ2-1
D: NA
V: TRBV12-5

DNA: TGTGCCAGCAGCTTCAACAGGGCGTATGGCTACACCTTC
CDR3: CASSFNRAYGYTF
J: TRBJ1-2
D: NA
V: TRBV7-2